This entry is about one T cell receptor (beta chain). The assay was immunoSEQ multiplex PCR, and TCRdb's table has in-frame clones only and misses some. This table has about 150,000 clones, 85% to 90% appearing once. These data come from a study of T cell responses to AZD1222 COVID-19 vaccine. The V gene lost 4 bases and the J gene lost 1 base, with 11 bases spanning the gap. The CDR3 has 14 amino acids. Germline CDR1 reads SGHRS; CDR2 reads YFSETQ. The source is an adult in good health. The V and J genes are TRBV5-1 and TRBJ1-1; a weak D match, TRBD1 (5 bases). Sequencing used peripheral blood, obtained on day 0 of AZD1222 vaccination. CDR3 sequence: CASSTDTRNTEAFF. The DNA for the CDR3 is TGCGCCAGCAGCACGGACACAAGGAACACTGAAGCTTTCTTT.